This section outlines one TCR beta chain sequence together with its context. The data belong to a study of shared clonotypes between healthy human individuals. The overall study: The donor pool was made up of a couple of women and three men aged 18 to 49.

An assay was performed, and its level was deep. Measured with immunoSEQ multiplex PCR; TCRdb has only the in-frame clones, and not every one. The sample lists approximately 2.5 million clones, more than 85% occurring once. Trimming left V 3 bases short and J 7 bases short, with 18 bases between. The CDR3 loop spans 15 amino acids. The sequence derives from a man aged 18 to 30 in good health. Some clones in this sample may be carry-over from other donors' samples. The sequencing input was naive CD4+ T cells from PBMCs. Subset indicated: CD45RA+ positively selected. This rearrangement joins TRBV23-1 to TRBJ1-2, with D possibly being TRBD1 (6 bases). TRBV23-1 is designated an ORF whose function remains uncertain. The chain's CDR3 is CASSHEDRLFSGYTF. DNA for the CDR3: TGCGCCAGCAGTCACGAGGACAGACTCTTCTCTGGCTACACCTTC.